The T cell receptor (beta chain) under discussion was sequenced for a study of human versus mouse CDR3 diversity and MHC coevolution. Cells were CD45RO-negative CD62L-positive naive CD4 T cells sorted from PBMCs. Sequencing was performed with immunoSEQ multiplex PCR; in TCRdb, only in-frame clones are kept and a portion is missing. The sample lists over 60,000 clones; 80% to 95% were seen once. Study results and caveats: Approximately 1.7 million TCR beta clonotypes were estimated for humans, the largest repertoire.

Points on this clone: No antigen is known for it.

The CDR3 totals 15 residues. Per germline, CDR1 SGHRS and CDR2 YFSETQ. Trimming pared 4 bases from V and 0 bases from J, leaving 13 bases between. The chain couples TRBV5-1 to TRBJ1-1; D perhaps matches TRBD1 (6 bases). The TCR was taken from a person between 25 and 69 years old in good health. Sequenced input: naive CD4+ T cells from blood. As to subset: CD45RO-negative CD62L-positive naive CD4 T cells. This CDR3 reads CASSEDSTMNTEAFF. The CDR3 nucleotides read TGCGCCAGCAGCGAGGACAGCACGATGAACACTGAAGCTTTCTTT.